This record covers a single TCR beta chain. No antigen is known for it. Per-base quality was not reported, and no clone a single base away is much larger than it. Using the deep immunoSEQ assay, multiplex PCR amplified TCR CDR3 regions from genomic DNA. For each cell subset, the extracted genomic DNA was distributed evenly across all wells of several immunoSEQ 96-well plates, and each plate served as one replicate. For sorted subsets, each replicate PCR was loaded with 150 to 250 ng genomic DNA, equivalent to 30,000 or so T cell genomes. The purified libraries were quantified using a Qubit 3.0 fluorometer, sized with a Bioanalyzer 2100, and then quantified again using the KAPA Library Quantification kit. A separate single-read 150-cycle Illumina NextSeq 550 flow cell was used to sequence each immunoSEQ 96-well plate. On the authors' methods: Because the immunoSEQ output held only junctional sequences and lacked quality scores, the filtering could not match the filtering applied to full-length reads. To assign V/J genes and CDR3, sequences were annotated against IMGT germline references using PyIR, a Python wrapper for IgBLAST v1.9. Any read was removed if the V/J assignment was weak (E-value above 1e-6), the CDR3 was missing, or the read contained stop codons, out-of-frame junctions, or ambiguous translated residues. V3J clonotypes were defined by identical inferred V gene, J gene, and CDR3 amino acid sequence. The percentage overlap between two repertoires was calculated by dividing the number of shared unique clonotypes by the size of the smaller repertoire. Richness of each repertoire was evaluated using RTK rarefaction, the Chao1 estimator, and Recon v2.1 estimates of unobserved clonotypes. Generation probabilities for all TCRbeta clonotypes obtained by the gDNA method from a handful of donors were computed using OLGA. The table was pulled from immuneACCESS by TCRdb, which kept in-frame rearrangements only. Such tables lose some clones; where checked, under half of the loss comes from unresolved V genes, and the rest has no known cause. V and J calls and clone size are as listed in that table; D and trimming were resolved from the DNA. The sample profile shows around 2,000,000 clones; 90% to 95% of them were found once. The top ten hold under 2% of the sample.

CDR1 LNHDA and CDR2 SQIVND were looked up in the germline V gene (reference sequence). The CDR3 covers 12 residues, taking in both the cysteine and the phenylalanine. Only the CDR3 DNA is retained, 36 bases long and in frame from the first base. Between the V and J ends, shortened by 3 bases and 0 bases respectively, the junction contains 2 bases. This entry belongs to a study of shared clonotypes between healthy human individuals (dated by TCRdb to 2020 to 2021). Notes on the research overall: Three men and two women, aged 18 to 49 years, made up the cohort. For each donor, CD4 naive and CD4 memory were each run on three plates, CD8 naive on two plates, and CD8 memory on one plate. To estimate repertoire size and how much clonotypes are shared between individuals, the study performed deep sequencing of blood TCR repertoires from a few healthy adults. Libraries were prepared and TCR repertoires were sequenced by different laboratories using diverse techniques, in order to increase sequencing depth and limit assay-specific biases. Leukapheresis yielded between about 0.85 and 10 billion PBMCs per donor.

CD8 naive samples consisted of CD45RO-negative cells that were positively selected for CCR7, yielding a CD45RA+CCR7+ population without TemRA cells. The donors were healthy, HIV-negative adults who had no recently reported acute infections or vaccinations. Every donor was a Caucasian adult residing in Nashville, Tennessee, USA. Blood was obtained by leukapheresis, after which PBMCs were separated by Ficoll-Histopaque density gradient centrifugation and cryopreserved in liquid nitrogen vapor phase. Purity and quantity of every magnetically sorted T cell population were checked by analytical flow cytometry. From each sorted fraction, genomic DNA was isolated and quantified by UV absorbance on a Nanodrop 2000c. What the study reported, not specific to this receptor: Clonotypes shared by all four sorted-subset donors showed higher generation probabilities than non-shared clonotypes. Larger estimated clonotype richness was generally found for naive subsets than for memory subsets. Because the study included only a small number of donors, the genetic and exposure-history diversity represented was limited. Even with the large sequencing depth, rarefaction of the sorted-subset datasets indicated that sequencing was incomplete. Sampling was restricted to blood, and TCR repertoires in tissue are likely to differ from TCR repertoires in blood. Pairwise subsampling led to the expectation that sequencing depth would affect the degree of clonotype sharing among donors. Sharing across four donors was observed for about 5% of naive CD4, over 3% of naive CD8, roughly 2.3% of memory CD4, and 0.4% of memory CD8 clonotypes.

The sequencing input was naive CD8+ T cells from PBMCs. The cell subset or site label corresponds to: CD45RA+CCR7+. This TCR came from a man between 18 and 35 years old in good health. Some clones in this sample may be carry-over from other donors' samples. The chain uses TRBV19 and TRBJ1-2; no confident D gene assignment can be made. At the DNA level, the sequence is TGTGCCAGTAGTATGGCTAACTATGGCTACACCTTC. This yields the protein CASSMANYGYTF.